The source of this TCR beta chain is a study of blood T cells in healthy people across ages. The CDR3 runs 13 residues. The ends were cut back, 8 bases at V and 6 bases at J, with 14 bases in the middle. Germline V gene sequence: CDR1 MNHEY, CDR2 SMNVEV (reference sequence). To note about this clonotype: A read error may be the cause here, since a much bigger clone is one base away.

Sample-barcoded 5' priming and a J-beta primer mix drove a second PCR of about 7 to 12 cycles. Each CDR3 protein is one row after TCRdb ran MiXCR on the 5' RACE reads. The sample consists of around 1.1 million distinct CDR3 sequences, 30% to 40% of them appearing once. The TCR sequence derives from a man between 18 and 29 years old in good health. The chain uses TRBV27 and TRBJ2-1; D perhaps matches TRBD2 (5 bases). The sequenced sample was blood. As DNA, the CDR3 is TGTGCCAGCGGCCCAACTAGAGGCAATGAGCAGTTCTTC. Residues: CASGPTRGNEQFF.